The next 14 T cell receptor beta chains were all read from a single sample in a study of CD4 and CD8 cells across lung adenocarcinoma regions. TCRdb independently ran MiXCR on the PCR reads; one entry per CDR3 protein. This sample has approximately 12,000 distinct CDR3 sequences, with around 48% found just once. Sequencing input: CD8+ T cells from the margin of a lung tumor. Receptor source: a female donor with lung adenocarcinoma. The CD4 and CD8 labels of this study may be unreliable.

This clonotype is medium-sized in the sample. As DNA, the CDR3 is TGTGCCAGCATGCAAAACCCTAGCGGATCCACAGATACGCAGTATTTT. Translated: CASMQNPSGSTDTQYF. The rearrangement links TRBV6-5 to TRBJ2-3, with 7 positions matching TRBD2. The CDR3 length is 16 residues. Trimming at V came to 7 bases and at J to 2 bases, leaving 12 bases not matched to a gene. CDR1 is MNHEY and CDR2 is SVGAGI in the germline V gene.

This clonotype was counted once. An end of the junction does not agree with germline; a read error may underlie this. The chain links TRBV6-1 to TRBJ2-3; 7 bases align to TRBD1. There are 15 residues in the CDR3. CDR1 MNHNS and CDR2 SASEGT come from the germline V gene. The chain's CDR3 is CASGRGGRDKDTQYF. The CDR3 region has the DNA TGTGCCAGCGGCAGAGGGGGCCGTGACAAAGATACCCAGTATTTT.

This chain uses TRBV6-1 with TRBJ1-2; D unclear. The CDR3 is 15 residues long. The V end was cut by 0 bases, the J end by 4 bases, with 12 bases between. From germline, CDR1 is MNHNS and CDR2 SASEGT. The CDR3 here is CASSEAPRGIYGYTF. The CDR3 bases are TGTGCCAGCAGTGAAGCGCCTCGGGGAATCTATGGCTACACCTTC.

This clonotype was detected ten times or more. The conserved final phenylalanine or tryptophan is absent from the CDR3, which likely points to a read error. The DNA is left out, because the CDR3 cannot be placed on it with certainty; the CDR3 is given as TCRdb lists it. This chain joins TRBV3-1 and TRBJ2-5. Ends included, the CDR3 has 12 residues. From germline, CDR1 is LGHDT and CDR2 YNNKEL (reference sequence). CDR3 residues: CACGPDLTPAKG.

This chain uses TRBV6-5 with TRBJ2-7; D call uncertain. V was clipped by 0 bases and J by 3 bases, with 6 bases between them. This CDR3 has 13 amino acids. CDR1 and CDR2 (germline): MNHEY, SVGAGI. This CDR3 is CASSYSTGYEQYV. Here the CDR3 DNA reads TGTGCCAGCAGTTACTCGACGGGCTACGAGCAGTACGTC.

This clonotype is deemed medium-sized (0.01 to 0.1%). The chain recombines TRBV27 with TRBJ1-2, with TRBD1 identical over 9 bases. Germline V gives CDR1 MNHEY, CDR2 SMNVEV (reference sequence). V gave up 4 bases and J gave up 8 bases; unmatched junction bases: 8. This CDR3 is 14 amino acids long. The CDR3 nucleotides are TGTGCCAGCAGTTCTGGTGGACAGGGGAACGGCTACACCTTC. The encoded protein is CASSSGGQGNGYTF.

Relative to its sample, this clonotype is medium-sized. CDR3 nucleotide sequence: TGTGCCAGCAGTGAAGAGATAGCGGGGCCCTCGGATACGCAGTATTTT. Its translation is CASSEEIAGPSDTQYF. The chain couples TRBV6-1 to TRBJ2-3; 8 bases are a match to TRBD2. With 1 base clipped from V and 6 bases from J, the junction kept 9 bases outside the gene matches. This CDR3 region has 16 residues. Germline-derived CDR1 and CDR2 are MNHNS and SASEGT.

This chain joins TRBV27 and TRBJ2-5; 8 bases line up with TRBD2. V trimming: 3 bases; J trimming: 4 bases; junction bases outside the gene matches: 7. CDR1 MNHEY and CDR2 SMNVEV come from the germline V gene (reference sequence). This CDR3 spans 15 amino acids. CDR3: CASSFGRVWAETQYF. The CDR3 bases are TGTGCCAGCAGTTTCGGGAGGGTTTGGGCAGAGACCCAGTACTTC.

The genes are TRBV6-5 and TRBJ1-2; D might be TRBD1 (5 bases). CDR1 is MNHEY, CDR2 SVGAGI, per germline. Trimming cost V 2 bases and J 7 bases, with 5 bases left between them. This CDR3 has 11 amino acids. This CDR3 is CASSYGAGYTF. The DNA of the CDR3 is TGTGCCAGCAGTTACGGGGCTGGCTACACCTTC.

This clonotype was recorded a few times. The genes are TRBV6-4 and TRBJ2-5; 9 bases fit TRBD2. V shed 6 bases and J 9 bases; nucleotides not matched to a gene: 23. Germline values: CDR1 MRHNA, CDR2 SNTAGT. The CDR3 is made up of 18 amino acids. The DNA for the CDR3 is TGTGCCAGCAGGGGGGGGTCTAGCGGGGCCCCCAAGAGAAGTCCCCAGTACTTC. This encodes CASRGGSSGAPKRSPQYF.

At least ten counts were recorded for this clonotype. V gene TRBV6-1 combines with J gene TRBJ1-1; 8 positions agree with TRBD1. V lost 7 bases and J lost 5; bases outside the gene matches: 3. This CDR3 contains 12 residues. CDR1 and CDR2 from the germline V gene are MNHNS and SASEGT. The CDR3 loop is CASTGGLTEAFF. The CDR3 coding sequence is TGTGCCAGCACAGGGGGCTTGACTGAAGCTTTCTTT.

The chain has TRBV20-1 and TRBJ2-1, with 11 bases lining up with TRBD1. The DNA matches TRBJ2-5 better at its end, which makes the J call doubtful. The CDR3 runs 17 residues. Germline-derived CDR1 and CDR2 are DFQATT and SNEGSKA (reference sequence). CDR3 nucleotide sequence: TGCAGTGGGGAGGGTGGGACAGGGGGGAAGGACCAAGAGACCCAGTACTTC. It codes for CSGEGGTGGKDQETQYF.

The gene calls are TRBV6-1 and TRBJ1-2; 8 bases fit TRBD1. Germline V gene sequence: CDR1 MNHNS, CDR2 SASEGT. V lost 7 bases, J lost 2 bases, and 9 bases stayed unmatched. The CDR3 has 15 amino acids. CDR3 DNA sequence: TGTGCCAGCATCGACGTGAGACAGGGGAACTATGGCTACACCTTC. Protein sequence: CASIDVRQGNYGYTF.

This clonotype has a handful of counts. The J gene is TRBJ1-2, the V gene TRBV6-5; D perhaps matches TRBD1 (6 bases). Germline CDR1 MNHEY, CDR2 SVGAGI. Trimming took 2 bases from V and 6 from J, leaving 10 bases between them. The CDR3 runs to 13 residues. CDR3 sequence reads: CASSYEAGDGYTF. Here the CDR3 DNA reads TGTGCCAGCAGTTACGAGGCAGGGGATGGCTACACCTTC.